This T cell receptor beta chain was profiled in a study of CD8 T cells in Susac syndrome. Study-wide results and caveats: Susac syndrome CD8+ repertoires were clonally expanded, most strongly in CD8+ TEMRA cells.

After extraction with the RNeasy kit, roughly 0.45 to 1 ug of the RNA was reverse transcribed using random hexamers. The CDR3 of TCR beta was amplified by immunoSEQ multiplex PCR across 54 Vbeta and 13 Jbeta. MiXCR, run by TCRdb on the immunoSEQ multiplex PCR reads, gives a single entry per CDR3 protein. This sample yields 120,000 or so distinct CDR3 sequences, of which roughly 94% are seen a single time; roughly 0.29% belongs to the top ten. Regarding this clonotype: Its specificity is not known.

Sequencing was done on a sample of CD8+ T cells from PBMCs. This clonotype was obtained from a human donor with Susac syndrome.

The CDR3 DNA is TGTGCCAGCAGCCAAGATCCATGGGGGAGACATTCACCCCTCCACTTT. It is translated as CASSQDPWGRHSPLHF. The V and J genes are TRBV3-1 and TRBJ1-6; D may be TRBD1 (5 bases). This CDR3 is 16 amino acids long. The V end lost 0 bases, the J end lost 8 bases, and 14 bases lay between the germline ends. The V gene's germline CDR1 is LGHDT and CDR2 YNNKEL (reference sequence).